These T cell receptor beta chains were read from a single sample in a study of tumor and adjacent non-tumor tissue in lung cancer. TCRdb processed the multiplex PCR reads anew with MiXCR; each CDR3 protein has one entry. The repertoire holds approximately 140,000 distinct CDR3 sequences, with around 67% as singletons. The source material was lung tumor tissue. The receptor source for this set is a man aged 55 to 69 with small cell lung cancer. The CDR3 runs from the conserved cysteine through the conserved F or W. A D gene is named only where the DNA matches it firmly. Clone sizes are given selectively: once, few, many, or a class where the clone is expanded.

.	14	TRBV20-1	TRBJ2-7	.	TGCAGTGCTAGCCGGAATCCTGGCTCCTACGAACAGTACTTC	CSASRNPGSYEQYF
many	13	TRBV20-1	TRBJ1-1	TRBD1	TGCAGTGCTAGAACTCCCGGGACAGTCGAAGCTTTCTTT	CSARTPGTVEAFF
.	17	TRBV6-5	TRBJ2-1	TRBD2	TGTGCCAGCAGTTACTTGCCTAGCGGGCTTTCCTACAATGAGCGGTTCTTC	CASSYLPSGLSYNERFF
few	13	TRBV30	TRBJ2-1	.	TGTGCCTGGAGTCCCCGGACAGCGTGGGAGCAGTTCTTC	CAWSPRTAWEQFF
.	13	TRBV6-1	TRBJ2-3	.	TGTGCCAGCAGCCTTGGCAGCATAGATACGCAGTATTTT	CASSLGSIDTQYF
many	14	TRBV20-1	TRBJ2-5	.	TGCAGTGCTAGTGGCGGGTGGGACCAAGAGACCCAGTACTTC	CSASGGWDQETQYF
.	17	TRBV4-2	TRBJ2-7	TRBD1	TGTGCCAGCGGCCAAGCCACCACCGGGACAGGGGGCCGCGAGCAGTACTTC	CASGQATTGTGGREQYF
few	20	TRBV20-1	TRBJ2-1	TRBD2	TGCAGTGCTAGAGATCCTCGGGAGCTAGCGGGACCCCTCGAGGCGGATGAGCAGTTCTTC	CSARDPRELAGPLEADEQFF
many	12	TRBV12-3/TRBV12-4	TRBJ1-5	.	TGTGCCAGCAGTTTAAGGCCACAGCCCCAGCATTTT	CASSLRPQPQHF
.	13	TRBV29-1	TRBJ1-5	TRBD1	TGCAGCGTTATTGGACAGGGAGATCAACCCCAGCATTTT	CSVIGQGDQPQHF
.	12	TRBV28	TRBJ1-5	.	TGTGCCAGTGAGGGGCGCGGACAGCCCCAGCATTTT	CASEGRGQPQHF
.	14	TRBV11-1	TRBJ1-4	.	TGTGGCAGCAGGGCCCGAGCTTCGCCTGGGGAACTGTTTTTT	CGSRARASPGELFF
many	12	TRBV29-1	TRBJ1-1	.	TGCAGCGTCACAGAGATTTACACTGAAGCTTTCTTT	CSVTEIYTEAFF
.	15	TRBV29-1	TRBJ2-3	.	TGCAGCGTTGAAGATAAGTGGACAAACACAGATACGCAGTATTTT	CSVEDKWTNTDTQYF
.	18	TRBV4-1	TRBJ2-5	.	TGCGCCAGCAGCCAAAGTTACGTAGGGGGAACTTATCAAGAGACCCAGTACTTC	CASSQSYVGGTYQETQYF
.	16	TRBV29-1	TRBJ1-1	.	TGCAGCGTTGTTAAGAGGACCAGGGGTTGGCACACTGAAGCTTTCTTT	CSVVKRTRGWHTEAFF
once	15	TRBV11-2	TRBJ2-1	.	TGTACCAACAGCTTAGCTGGCGGGACCTACAATGAGCAGTTCTTC	CTNSLAGGTYNEQFF
.	13	TRBV7-2	TRBJ2-5	.	TGTGCCAGCAGCTTCCAGGTCGGGGAGACCCAGTACTTC	CASSFQVGETQYF
.	14	TRBV20-1	TRBJ2-5	.	TGCAGTGCCCTACTGCCCGGTCGTAGTTTGACCCAGTACTTC	CSALLPGRSLTQYF
.	15	TRBV6-1	TRBJ2-3	TRBD2	TGTGCCAGCAGTGAATCTGTGACTAGCGAGAGGTCTGGTTGTTTT	CASSESVTSERSGCF
.	16	TRBV20-1	TRBJ1-1	.	TGTAGTACTAGAGACCCCTCGGGGACACCGAACACTGAAGCTTTCTTT	CSTRDPSGTPNTEAFF
.	12	TRBV7-2	TRBJ2-5	TRBD1	TGTGCCAGCAGCTACAGGGGGGAGACCCAGTACTTC	CASSYRGETQYF
once	15	TRBV12-3/TRBV12-4	TRBJ2-1	TRBD2	TGTACCAGCAGTTTAAGGCGGGAGGGGGGCGATGAGCAGTTCTTC	CTSSLRREGGDEQFF
.	15	TRBV12-3/TRBV12-4	TRBJ1-2	.	TGTGCCAGCAGTTTAGGGGGACACGGGGCATATGGCTACATCTTC	CASSLGGHGAYGYIF
.	16	TRBV4-2	TRBJ2-7	TRBD2	TGTGCCGGCAGCCAAGGGCCGGGAGGGAACTCCTACGAGCAGTACTTC	CAGSQGPGGNSYEQYF
.	17	TRBV20-1	TRBJ2-1	TRBD2	TGTAGTGCTAGACGGCTAGCGGGAGTATCTTCCTTCAATGAGCAGTCCTTC	CSARRLAGVSSFNEQSF